Below are 21 T cell receptor beta chains sequenced from a single sample in a study of blood T cells in healthy people across ages. Alongside a J-beta primer mix, a sample-barcoded 5' primer served in a second PCR lasting roughly 7 to 12 cycles. TCRdb reanalysed the 5' RACE reads using MiXCR and keeps one entry per CDR3 protein. The table includes fewer than 1.5 million distinct CDR3 sequences, about 40% detected once. Sequencing used blood. All receptors derive from a woman under 30 in good health.

This clonotype appeared a single time. The chain carries TRBV5-1 and TRBJ2-7; weak D call: TRBD2 (6 bases). The V and J ends lost 8 bases and 1 base respectively, with 13 bases between them. Germline V lookup: CDR1 SGHRS, CDR2 YFSETQ. The CDR3 totals 13 residues. CDR3 nucleotide sequence: TGCGCCAGACCGACAGCGGGTTCCTACGAGCAGTACTTC. Translation gives CARPTAGSYEQYF.

V usage is TRBV6-5 and J usage is TRBJ1-4; D perhaps matches TRBD1 (6 bases). V was cut by 6 bases and J by 2 bases, with 13 bases left in between. This CDR3 region has 15 residues. The germline CDR1 and CDR2 sequences are MNHEY and SVGAGI. CDR3 sequence (DNA): TGTGCCAGCAGCTCCCGGGGGCCCACTAATGAAAAACTGTTTTTT. As protein: CASSSRGPTNEKLFF.

The genes are TRBV7-8 and TRBJ1-6; D unresolved. Germline lookup yields CDR1 SGHVS and CDR2 FQNEAQ. V was clipped by 1 base and J by 8 bases, with 15 bases between them. This CDR3 has 16 amino acids. CDR3 residues: CASSLGRTSLDSPLHF. The CDR3 coding sequence is TGTGCCAGCAGCTTAGGGCGGACCTCCCTAGATTCACCCCTCCACTTT.

The genes are TRBV3-1 and TRBJ2-5, with TRBD2 identical over 7 bases. Germline CDR1 and CDR2: LGHDT and YNNKEL (reference sequence). Germline trimming cut 0 bases from V and 5 bases from J; bases unmatched to any gene: 6. The CDR3 loop spans 15 amino acids. This CDR3 reads CASSQDIAGFETQYF. In DNA form, the CDR3 reads TGTGCCAGCAGCCAAGACATAGCGGGTTTTGAGACCCAGTACTTC.

The chain has TRBV7-9 and TRBJ2-3, with TRBD2 identical over 8 bases. The CDR3 sequence is 12 residues long. Unmatched junction bases numbered 5, after V lost 5 bases and J lost 10 bases. Germline loops: CDR1 SEHNR, CDR2 FQNEAQ (reference sequence). The CDR3 here is CASSLPGGSQYF. The CDR3 DNA reads TGTGCCAGCAGCCTCCCGGGAGGGTCGCAGTATTTT.

As for this clonotype: The junction shows a germline mismatch at one end, possibly a read error. V and J are TRBV3-1 and TRBJ2-1, with 9 bases identical to TRBD2. The CDR3 has 14 amino acids. Germline CDR1 and CDR2: LGHDT and YNNKEL (reference sequence). The CDR3 DNA follows: TGTGCCAGCAGCCAAGCTGCTAGCGGGGCCGAGCAGTCCTTC. As protein: CASSQAASGAEQSF.

The gene calls are TRBV12-3 or TRBV12-4 and TRBJ2-5; D remains unclear. The CDR3 length is 16 residues. V lost 3 bases to trimming and J lost 2 bases, with 16 bases between them. CDR3: CASSFLPTRGQETQYF. The CDR3 coding sequence is TGTGCCAGCAGTTTTCTCCCCACCAGAGGACAAGAGACCCAGTACTTC.

This clonotype was detected only a few times. J is TRBJ2-1 and V is TRBV11-2, with 9 positions matching TRBD2. Per germline, CDR1 SGHAT and CDR2 FQNNGV. The length of the CDR3 is 19 residues. The junction had 9 bases not matched to a gene; V was cut back by 0 bases and J by 0 bases. CDR3 in DNA: TGTGCCAGCAGCTTAGATGTGGTAGCGGGAGCTAGCTCCTACAATGAGCAGTTCTTC. It encodes CASSLDVVAGASSYNEQFF.

The J gene is TRBJ2-7, the V gene TRBV11-2, with TRBD2 identical over 13 bases. Germline V gives CDR1 SGHAT, CDR2 FQNNGV. The CDR3 runs to 17 residues. V shed 1 base, J shed 4 bases, and the junction held 7 bases outside the gene matches. CDR3 DNA: TGTGCCAGCAGCTTAGGGACTAGCGGGAGCAGAAGTTACGAGCAGTACTTC. As protein: CASSLGTSGSRSYEQYF.

This clonotype has a handful of counts. The V and J genes are TRBV5-1 and TRBJ2-1, with 9 bases that match TRBD2. This CDR3 contains 16 residues. The ends lost 5 bases at V and 3 bases at J; junction bases unmatched: 9. Germline loops: CDR1 SGHRS, CDR2 YFSETQ. CDR3 loop: CASRTAGGTDYNEQFF. The CDR3, as DNA: TGCGCCAGCAGGACGGCGGGAGGGACGGACTACAATGAGCAGTTCTTC.

This chain links TRBV12-3 or TRBV12-4 with TRBJ1-1; a possible D gene is TRBD1 (5 bases). The CDR3 loop spans 14 amino acids. The V end was cut by 6 bases, the J end by 4 bases, with 15 bases between. The CDR3 sequence is CASRADRGATEAFF. CDR3 nucleotides: TGTGCCAGCAGGGCAGACCGTGGGGCCACTGAAGCTTTCTTT.

The V call is TRBV6-5, the J call TRBJ2-1, with TRBD2 identical over 13 bases. In germline, CDR1 is MNHEY, CDR2 SVGAGI. V was pared by 6 bases and J by 5 bases, with 7 bases of the junction left unmatched. The CDR3 loop spans 16 amino acids. The CDR3 DNA is TGTGCCAGCAGCCGAGTCGGACTAGCGGGGGACAATGAGCAGTTCTTC. As protein: CASSRVGLAGDNEQFF.

The chain is built from TRBV4-2 and TRBJ1-4, with D perhaps TRBD1 (6 bases). In germline, CDR1 is LGHNA, CDR2 YNFKEQ. V lost 2 bases and J lost 4, with 11 bases in between. The CDR3 is made up of 15 amino acids. The CDR3 nucleotides are TGTGCCAGCAGCCAATCCACAGGGATTAATGAAAAACTGTTTTTT. Protein product: CASSQSTGINEKLFF.

This chain joins TRBV14 and TRBJ2-2; D ambiguous. Deletions cut 2 bases from V and 0 bases from J, with 10 bases between. The CDR3 sequence is 16 residues long. The germline V gene has CDR1 SGHDN and CDR2 FVKESK. In nucleotides, the CDR3 is TGTGCCAGCAGCCAAAGGAACACGACGAACACCGGGGAGCTGTTTTTT. This gives the protein CASSQRNTTNTGELFF.

This rearrangement joins TRBV6-5 to TRBJ2-6; tentatively, D is TRBD1 (6 bases). In germline, CDR1 is MNHEY, CDR2 SVGAGI. Trimming left V 11 bases short and J 3 bases short, with 11 bases between. This CDR3 spans 13 amino acids. The CDR3 nucleotides read TGTGCCCGAGGGGGTTGTGGGGCCAACGTCCTGACTTTC. Amino acids: CARGGCGANVLTF.

The gene calls are TRBV15 and TRBJ2-5, with no clear D. The end of the DNA fits TRBJ2-7 better, so the J call may be wrong. This CDR3 region has 12 residues. Germline V gene lookup returns CDR1 LNHNV and CDR2 YYDKDF (reference sequence). Written as DNA, the CDR3 is TGTGCCACCAGCAAAGTAGGCTACGAGCAGTACTTC. This sequence encodes CATSKVGYEQYF.

The chain couples TRBV5-8 to TRBJ2-5; 9 bases align to TRBD1. The germline gives CDR1 SGHTS, CDR2 YDEGEE. Unmatched junction bases numbered 7, after V lost 0 bases and J lost 4 bases. CDR3 length: 16 amino acids. CDR3: CASSLGSGTGTETQYF. The CDR3 DNA reads TGTGCCAGCAGCTTGGGGTCCGGGACAGGGACAGAGACCCAGTACTTC.

This clonotype turned up a few times. The chain employs TRBV5-1 and TRBJ2-7; 11 nucleotides align to TRBD2. The V gene end was trimmed by 5 bases and the J gene end by 6 bases; junction bases not matched to a gene: 10. This CDR3 comprises 15 residues. CDR1 is SGHRS, CDR2 YFSETQ, per germline. CDR3 protein: CASRAAGTSGLEQYF. DNA of the CDR3: TGCGCCAGCAGAGCTGCCGGGACTAGCGGACTCGAGCAGTACTTC.

V gene TRBV6-6 combines with J gene TRBJ2-3; D is ambiguous. Germline CDR1 reads MNHNY; CDR2 reads SVGAGI (reference sequence). The CDR3 length is 14 residues. Trimming took 2 bases from V and 6 from J, leaving 12 bases between them. The CDR3 sequence is CASSYGRLGDTQYF. The CDR3 DNA sequence: TGTGCCAGCAGTTACGGACGTTTGGGGGATACGCAGTATTTT.

V gene TRBV7-9 combines with J gene TRBJ1-2, with D perhaps TRBD1 (6 bases). Trimming stripped 5 bases from V and 5 bases from J, with 24 bases between. From germline, CDR1 is SEHNR and CDR2 FQNEAQ (reference sequence). This CDR3 has 17 residues. CDR3: CASSTSNPGTRNYGYTF. In nucleotides, the CDR3 is TGTGCCAGCAGCACTAGTAACCCCGGGACAAGAAATTATGGCTACACCTTC.

This clonotype was observed a handful of times. The chain joins TRBV2 to TRBJ2-1, with D possibly TRBD1 on 6 matching bases. Germline V lookup: CDR1 SNHLY, CDR2 FYNNEI. Between the trimmed V and J ends, which lost 10 bases and 6 bases, there was a span of 16 bases. This CDR3 has 13 residues. CDR3 sequence reads: CATGQYLSNEQFF. CDR3 sequence (DNA): TGTGCCACCGGACAGTACCTCTCCAATGAGCAGTTCTTC.